The sequence of this T cell receptor (beta chain) was determined in a study of OX40 agonist ivuxolimab in advanced cancers. General study findings and limits: Expanded clones tended on average to be more numerous among CD8+ T cells than CD4+.

Clones were read by immunoSEQ multiplex PCR, and TCRdb kept only the in-frame ones, dropping some. The sample records 25,000 to 35,000 clones, almost 80% being singletons. Germline V gives CDR1 LGHNA, CDR2 YSLEER. Trimming shortened V by 1 base and J by 6 bases, and 10 bases separated the two germline ends. The CDR3 covers 14 residues. Note on this clone: Its antigen remains unknown.

The sequences come from CD4+ or CD8+ T cells sorted from blood, collected in a trial of the OX40 agonist ivuxolimab. This receptor was obtained from an adult with an advanced solid tumor such as melanoma, head and neck, liver or kidney cancer. The chain employs TRBV4-3 and TRBJ2-1; perhaps TRBD2 as D (5 bases). CDR3 in DNA: TGCGCCAGCAGCCAAGTATCGGGGATCAATGAGCAGTTCTTC. The encoded protein is CASSQVSGINEQFF.